This TCR beta chain appears in the sequencing data of a study of T-cell memory formation after mild COVID-19. Study background: In these data, TCR clusters were largely donor specific.

In germline, CDR1 is MDHEN, CDR2 SYDVKM. Trimming removed 0 bases at V and 7 bases at J, with 10 bases between. There are 13 residues in the CDR3. Study conclusions and caveats: Unconfirmed was the SARS-CoV-2 specificity of second-wave clones that peaked on day 37. Mainly in CM and EM were contracting CD4+ clones; CD8+ were in EMRA.

One entry per CDR3 protein results from TCRdb running MiXCR on the 5' RACE reads. Of about 400,000 distinct CDR3 sequences listed, about 17% were seen once; the top ten hold roughly 21%. In regard to this clonotype: As yet, its antigen is unknown.

This receptor was obtained from a man aged 18 to 30 who had mild COVID-19 (a few samples of this study predate the infection). Cell type and time point are not known. The sample comprised PBMCs or a T cell subset sorted from them (not recorded which). This chain uses TRBV28 with TRBJ2-7; the D gene is possibly TRBD1 (6 bases). Here the CDR3 DNA reads TGTGCCAGCAGTTTATGGGACAGAAGGGAGCAGTACTTC. The encoded protein is CASSLWDRREQYF.